Following are 18 T cell receptor beta chains from one sample sequenced in a study of blood T cell repertoires in COVID-19. TCRdb's table, derived via immunoSEQ multiplex PCR, lists solely in-frame clones and lacks some. The repertoire holds about 130,000 clones, with under 85% as singletons. The sequenced material came from peripheral blood. These receptors all stem from a man aged 35 to 55 with active or convalescent COVID-19.

The chain couples TRBV9 to TRBJ2-2; D is perhaps TRBD2 (6 bases). Trimming stripped 3 bases from V and 0 bases from J, with 15 bases between. The CDR3 has 17 amino acids. CDR1 and CDR2 from the germline V gene are SGDLS and YYNGEE. In DNA form, the CDR3 reads TGTGCCAGCAGCGCGTTGGCGGGGCCTACGAACACCGGGGAGCTGTTTTTT. This translates into CASSALAGPTNTGELFF.

V gene TRBV18 combines with J gene TRBJ1-1, with D possibly being TRBD1 (6 bases). Trimming shortened V by 8 bases and J by 2 bases, and 12 bases separated the two germline ends. CDR3 size: 13 residues. Germline lookup yields CDR1 KGHSH and CDR2 LQKENI. CDR3 sequence reads: CASQQGINTEAFF. As DNA, the CDR3 is TGTGCCAGCCAACAGGGAATAAACACTGAAGCTTTCTTT.

The chain employs TRBV12-5 and TRBJ2-7; no clear D gene. CDR1 LGHNT and CDR2 FRNRAP come from the germline V gene. The length of the CDR3 is 12 residues. The germline V and J ends were trimmed by 6 bases and 5 bases, with 11 bases remaining between them. CDR3 residues: CASGGQTNEQYF. For the CDR3, the DNA is TGTGCTAGTGGGGGCCAGACCAACGAGCAGTACTTC.

The rearrangement uses TRBV5-1 and TRBJ2-5, with 12 bases lining up with TRBD1. From germline, CDR1 is SGHRS and CDR2 YFSETQ. The CDR3 runs to 15 residues. The V gene end was trimmed by 3 bases and the J gene end by 5 bases; junction bases not matched to a gene: 5. CDR3 nucleotide sequence: TGCGCCAGCAGCTCCGGGGACAGGGGGCATGAGACCCAGTACTTC. Its translation: CASSSGDRGHETQYF.

In its sample, this clone was seen once. The chain carries TRBV19 and TRBJ2-4; 8 bases agree with TRBD1. CDR3 length: 15 amino acids. V lost 4 bases and J lost 0; bases outside the gene matches: 2. Germline lookup yields CDR1 LNHDA and CDR2 SQIVND (reference sequence). For the CDR3, the DNA is TGTGCCAGTAGTACGACAGGGGTAGCCAAAAACATTCAGTACTTC. As protein: CASSTTGVAKNIQYF.

The genes are TRBV15 and TRBJ2-1; 8 nucleotides agree with TRBD1. V trimming: 3 bases; J trimming: 4 bases; junction bases outside the gene matches: 8. The CDR3 runs to 16 residues. Germline V lookup: CDR1 LNHNV, CDR2 YYDKDF (reference sequence). The CDR3 DNA is TGTGCCACCAGCAGCCAGGGGGCTTTTACGTACAATGAGCAGTTCTTC. Encoded protein: CATSSQGAFTYNEQFF.

Only one count was recorded for this clone. The chain links TRBV5-5 to TRBJ1-2, with D possibly being TRBD1 (6 bases). The germline gives CDR1 SGHKS, CDR2 YYEKEE (reference sequence). Trimming cost V 4 bases and J 1 base, with 14 bases left between them. The CDR3 contains 15 residues. The CDR3 region is CASSRRQGLNYGYTF. The CDR3 coding sequence is TGTGCCAGCAGCCGGCGCCAGGGGCTTAACTATGGCTACACCTTC.

The chain employs TRBV3-1 (or the pseudogene TRBV3-2) and TRBJ2-2, with TRBD1 matching 7 bases. Germline V gene sequence: CDR1 LGHDT, CDR2 YNNKEL (reference sequence). The CDR3 has 16 amino acids. The trim removed 4 bases at V and 3 bases at J, leaving 8 bases unmatched. Here the CDR3 reads CASSRPGQQYTGELFF. The CDR3 DNA reads as TGTGCCAGCAGCCGTCCGGGACAGCAATACACCGGGGAGCTGTTTTTT.

The V gene is TRBV2, the J gene TRBJ2-7, with D maybe TRBD1 (6 bases). This CDR3 comprises 13 residues. Germline V lookup: CDR1 SNHLY, CDR2 FYNNEI. V was clipped by 4 bases and J by 6 bases, with 13 bases between them. This CDR3 is CASSVPGVAEQYF. The CDR3 DNA sequence: TGTGCCAGCAGTGTCCCAGGGGTCGCCGAGCAGTACTTC.

This chain uses TRBV13 with TRBJ2-7; no firm D call. CDR1 and CDR2 from the germline V gene are PRHDT and FYEKMQ (reference sequence). The V end was cut by 7 bases, the J end by 0 bases, with 13 bases between. The CDR3 is made up of 14 amino acids. The CDR3, as DNA: TGTGCCAGCACCCATAAACAAAACTCCTACGAGCAGTACTTC. This sequence encodes CASTHKQNSYEQYF.

The chain recombines TRBV30 with TRBJ1-5; possibly TRBD1 for D (6 bases). V was pared by 1 base and J by 3 bases, with 19 bases between. CDR3 size: 17 residues. Germline V lookup: CDR1 GTSNPN, CDR2 SVGIG (reference sequence). This CDR3 is CAWSEVMGAFYNQPQHF. The CDR3 region has the DNA TGTGCCTGGAGTGAGGTTATGGGGGCTTTTTACAATCAGCCCCAGCATTTT.

This clone is a singleton in its sample. The rearrangement uses TRBV2 and TRBJ2-1, with 7 bases matching TRBD1. Germline V gene lookup returns CDR1 SNHLY and CDR2 FYNNEI. V gave up 5 bases and J gave up 9 bases; unmatched junction bases: 13. There are 15 residues in the CDR3. The CDR3 bases are TGTGCCAGCAGTTCTGACAGGGTCTTCGCCAGTGAGCAGTTCTTC. Protein: CASSSDRVFASEQFF.

The chain recombines TRBV19 with TRBJ2-7, with 8 bases identical to TRBD2. The germline gives CDR1 LNHDA, CDR2 SQIVND (reference sequence). CDR3 length: 15 amino acids. V was clipped by 4 bases and J by 3 bases; unmatched bases: 8. This CDR3 is CASSNPGLGYYEQYF. DNA of the CDR3: TGTGCCAGTAGTAACCCGGGACTAGGCTACTACGAGCAGTACTTC.

This clone came up a few times. The chain combines TRBV19 with TRBJ2-7; the match to TRBD1 covers 10 bases. V was pared by 4 bases and J by 2 bases, with 2 bases of the junction left unmatched. The germline gives CDR1 LNHDA, CDR2 SQIVND (reference sequence). The CDR3 sequence is 14 residues long. CDR3 coding DNA: TGTGCCAGTAGTAAGGGACAGGGGACCTACGAGCAGTACTTC. Its translation is CASSKGQGTYEQYF.

The V gene is TRBV7-9, the J gene TRBJ2-3, with D perhaps TRBD1 (6 bases). V gave up 8 bases and J gave up 5 bases, with 11 bases separating them. CDR1 and CDR2 (germline): SEHNR, FQNEAQ (reference sequence). The CDR3 is made up of 12 amino acids. The CDR3, as DNA: TGTGCCAGCGCTTTACAGGGAGATACGCAGTATTTT. Translating gives CASALQGDTQYF.

The V and J genes are TRBV14 and TRBJ2-7; perhaps TRBD2 as D (6 bases). The CDR3 covers 16 residues. From germline, CDR1 is SGHDN and CDR2 FVKESK. V gave up 0 bases and J gave up 3 bases, with 15 bases separating them. The CDR3 coding sequence is TGTGCCAGCAGCCAAGATCGCGGGGTGACAGTCTACGAGCAGTACTTC. Protein: CASSQDRGVTVYEQYF. Complete variable domain (other parts from reference TRBV14 and TRBJ2-7): EAGVTQFPSHSVIEKGQTVTLRCDPISGHDNLYWYRRVMGKEIKFLLHFVKESKQDESGMPNNRFLAERTGGTYSTLKVQPAELEDSGVYFCASSQDRGVTVYEQYFGPGTRLTVT.

The chain uses TRBV10-2 and TRBJ1-5; D is uncertain. CDR1 is WSHSY, CDR2 SAAADI, per germline. V was pared by 9 bases and J by 3 bases, with 18 bases between. The CDR3 contains 15 residues. The CDR3 nucleotides are TGCGCCAGTAGCCGGAGCCGGGAGAACAATCAGCCCCAGCATTTT. The encoded protein is CASSRSRENNQPQHF.

The J gene is TRBJ2-7, the V gene TRBV3-1 (or the pseudogene TRBV3-2), with D maybe TRBD2 (7 bases). CDR1 and CDR2 from the germline V gene are LGHDT and YNNKEL (reference sequence). With 1 base removed from V and 6 bases from J, the gap between germline ends came to 10 bases. This CDR3 is 13 amino acids long. The CDR3 loop reads CASSQGGGSEQYF. The DNA of the CDR3 is TGTGCCAGCAGCCAAGGGGGGGGCAGCGAGCAGTACTTC.